These 26 T cell receptor beta chains were all obtained from the same sample, sequenced in a study of T-cell memory formation after mild COVID-19. One entry per CDR3 protein results from TCRdb running MiXCR on the 5' RACE reads. The data show approximately 300,000 distinct CDR3 sequences, approximately 8% seen once. The sequencing sample was made of PBMCs or a T cell subset sorted from them (not recorded which). Source of these receptors: a young man who had mild COVID-19 (a few samples of this study predate the infection). Cell type and time point are not known.

The gene calls are TRBV4-1 and TRBJ1-2, with D possibly being TRBD1 (6 bases). The CDR3 runs 12 residues. Germline V gene sequence: CDR1 MGHRA, CDR2 YSYEKL. V was shortened by 5 bases and J by 7 bases, with 11 bases between the two germline ends. The DNA of the CDR3 is TGCGCCAGCAGCAGACAGGACGGTGGCTACACCTTC. Its translation: CASSRQDGGYTF.

This clonotype was detected a few times. The chain links TRBV5-6 to TRBJ2-1; perhaps D is TRBD1 or TRBD2 (6 bases each). With 4 bases removed from V and 4 bases from J, the gap between germline ends came to 15 bases. The V gene's germline CDR1 is SGHDT and CDR2 YYEEEE. The CDR3 totals 15 residues. CDR3 sequence (DNA): TGTGCCAGCAGCCTCGGGGGCTCTCGGTACAATGAGCAGTTCTTC. It encodes CASSLGGSRYNEQFF.

This chain links TRBV3-1 with TRBJ1-4; no definite D call. Germline lookup yields CDR1 LGHDT and CDR2 YNNKEL (reference sequence). The CDR3 length is 14 residues. Trimming removed 4 bases at V and 7 bases at J, with 13 bases between. DNA for the CDR3: TGTGCCAGCAGCCGCAACCCCGCCGGTGAAAAACTGTTTTTT. As protein: CASSRNPAGEKLFF.

This clonotype was counted many times. Written as DNA, the CDR3 is TGTGCCAGCAGCCCTCGGCCGGGGGCCTACGAGCAGTACGTC. As protein: CASSPRPGAYEQYV. V gene TRBV5-8 combines with J gene TRBJ2-7, with D possibly matching TRBD2 (6 bases). Germline V lookup: CDR1 SGHTS, CDR2 YDEGEE. The CDR3 consists of 14 residues. V was trimmed by 4 bases and J by 2 bases, leaving 13 bases between them.

The chain joins TRBV7-2 to TRBJ1-3; tentative D call: TRBD1 (6 bases). Germline V lookup: CDR1 SGHTA, CDR2 FQGNSA. This CDR3 has 13 residues. Trimming took 5 bases from V and 6 from J, leaving 11 bases between them. CDR3 in amino acids: CASSRGQSNTIYF. In nucleotides, the CDR3 is TGTGCCAGCAGCAGGGGACAATCAAACACCATATATTTT.

In the case of this clonotype: This may stem from a read error, because a much larger clone lies one nucleotide away. The chain is built from TRBV12-5 and TRBJ2-3; TRBD2 matches 14 bases. The trim removed 1 base at V and 5 bases at J, leaving 11 bases unmatched. The CDR3 runs to 19 residues. Germline V gene lookup returns CDR1 LGHNT and CDR2 FRNRAP. The CDR3 protein is CASGLGLAGGGTYKDTQYF. The DNA for the CDR3 is TGTGCTAGTGGTTTGGGACTAGCGGGGGGGGGAACCTACAAAGATACGCAGTATTTT.

Comment on this clonotype: A clone one base away is much larger, so this may be a read error. The V gene is TRBV12-3 or TRBV12-4, the J gene TRBJ2-7; 10 bases map to TRBD1. The CDR3 loop spans 14 amino acids. With V trimmed by 6 bases and J by 7 bases, 9 bases remained unmatched. This chain's CDR3 is CASRRDRGLGEQYF. The CDR3 DNA follows: TGTGCCAGCAGACGGGACAGGGGATTGGGGGAGCAGTACTTC.

Ten or more counts support this clonotype. The CDR3 bases are TGCAGTGCTGAGAGCGGACAGGGGGATAATTCACCCCTCCACTTT. It encodes CSAESGQGDNSPLHF. The chain joins TRBV20-1 to TRBJ1-6, with 10 bases lining up with TRBD1. V gave up 5 bases and J gave up 5 bases; unmatched junction bases: 6. This CDR3 spans 15 amino acids. Germline V gene sequence: CDR1 DFQATT, CDR2 SNEGSKA (reference sequence).

The chain has TRBV7-2 and TRBJ2-1, with D possibly being TRBD2 (6 bases). The CDR3 consists of 15 residues. CDR1 SGHTA and CDR2 FQGNSA come from the germline V gene. Trimming pared 5 bases from V and 8 bases from J, leaving 19 bases between. This CDR3 reads CASSPYALRGDEQFF. For the CDR3, the DNA is TGTGCCAGCAGCCCCTACGCGCTGCGGGGAGATGAGCAGTTCTTC.

This clonotype was counted ten times or more. The rearrangement links TRBV7-2 to TRBJ2-7; 8 nucleotides match TRBD1. The CDR3 totals 17 residues. Germline CDR1 reads SGHTA; CDR2 reads FQGNSA. J gave up 0 bases and V 2 bases, and 9 bases lay outside the gene matches. CDR3 region: CASSLPTTGAFSYEQYF. The CDR3 DNA sequence: TGTGCCAGCAGCTTACCCACGACAGGGGCCTTCTCCTACGAGCAGTACTTC.

The chain combines TRBV4-1 with TRBJ2-2; tentative D call: TRBD2 (6 bases). The CDR3 is made up of 14 amino acids. The germline V gene has CDR1 MGHRA and CDR2 YSYEKL. V gave up 4 bases and J gave up 4 bases, with 10 bases separating them. CDR3: CASSRGAGTGELFF. The CDR3 DNA follows: TGCGCCAGCAGCCGGGGAGCGGGCACCGGGGAGCTGTTTTTT.

The chain recombines TRBV5-6 with TRBJ1-1; 7 nucleotides align to TRBD1. The V gene end was trimmed by 4 bases and the J gene end by 4 bases; junction bases not matched to a gene: 7. Per the germline V gene, CDR1 is SGHDT and CDR2 is YYEEEE. CDR3 size: 14 residues. The CDR3 DNA reads as TGTGCCAGCAGCGCCGACAGGGTGGTCACTGAAGCTTTCTTT. Its translation: CASSADRVVTEAFF.

In this sample, this clonotype turned up many times. The chain has TRBV5-4 and TRBJ2-5; maybe TRBD2 (7 bases). The V end was cut by 3 bases, the J end by 3 bases, with 15 bases between. There are 15 residues in the CDR3. Germline CDR1 is SGHNT and CDR2 is YYREEE (reference sequence). In nucleotides, the CDR3 is TGTGCCAGCAGCTCGGGGGGCGCATCTGAAGAGACCCAGTACTTC. Its translation: CASSSGGASEETQYF.

In its sample, this clonotype was seen a few times. The J gene is TRBJ2-1, the V gene TRBV20-1, with 10 bases lining up with TRBD2. V lost 6 bases, J lost 5 bases, and 4 bases stayed unmatched. This CDR3 spans 13 amino acids. Looked up from germline, CDR1 is DFQATT and CDR2 is SNEGSKA (reference sequence). For the CDR3, the DNA is TGCAGTGCGGTGGGACTAGCGAACAATGAGCAGTTCTTC. This codes for CSAVGLANNEQFF.

The chain combines TRBV6-2 or TRBV6-3 with TRBJ2-2; 7 bases are a match to TRBD2. The CDR3 runs to 15 residues. Germline trimming cut 0 bases from V and 7 bases from J; bases unmatched to any gene: 5. Germline lookup yields CDR1 MNHEY and CDR2 SVGEGT. The CDR3 region has the DNA TGTGCCAGCAGTTACTCGACTAGCTGGGTCGGGGAGCTGTTTTTT. Translating it yields CASSYSTSWVGELFF.

This clonotype was recorded at least ten times. The chain carries TRBV5-4 and TRBJ1-1, with D possibly TRBD1 on 5 matching bases. The CDR3 has 15 residues. CDR1 SGHNT and CDR2 YYREEE come from the germline V gene (reference sequence). Between the trimmed V and J ends, which lost 4 bases and 0 bases, there was a span of 13 bases. The CDR3 nucleotides are TGTGCCAGCAGCCGGGGCCAGGAGTTGAACACTGAAGCTTTCTTT. It specifies CASSRGQELNTEAFF.

This clonotype was seen many times. The chain couples TRBV11-2 to TRBJ2-1; D gene unclear. The CDR3 has 15 amino acids. CDR1 is SGHAT and CDR2 is FQNNGV in the germline V gene. V was cut by 8 bases and J by 0 bases, with 14 bases left in between. In DNA, the CDR3 is TGTGCCAGCTCTGGGGTCACGTCCTCCTACAATGAGCAGTTCTTC. This translates into CASSGVTSSYNEQFF.

This clonotype has a handful of counts. The gene calls are TRBV20-1 and TRBJ1-5, with 8 bases fitting TRBD1. The V and J ends lost 2 bases and 6 bases, in that order; junction bases with no gene match: 9. The CDR3 has 15 amino acids. In germline, CDR1 is DFQATT, CDR2 SNEGSKA (reference sequence). DNA of the CDR3: TGCAGTGCTAGACCGGACAGGGTTTTGGCTCAGCCCCAGCATTTT. Its translation: CSARPDRVLAQPQHF.

The chain uses TRBV20-1 and TRBJ2-5, with TRBD1 matching 10 bases. CDR3 length: 15 residues. V lost 3 bases, J lost 1 base, and 5 bases stayed unmatched. Germline V gives CDR1 DFQATT, CDR2 SNEGSKA (reference sequence). The CDR3 sequence is CSARPRTGGQETQYF. In DNA, the CDR3 is TGCAGTGCTAGGCCTCGGACAGGGGGCCAAGAGACCCAGTACTTC.

A few counts support this clonotype. This sequence joins TRBV7-6 and TRBJ2-2, with D tentatively TRBD2 (6 bases). The CDR3 is 16 amino acids. Trimming removed 4 bases from V and 0 bases from J, with 12 bases in between. The germline V gene has CDR1 SGHVS and CDR2 FNYEAQ. For the CDR3, the DNA is TGTGCCAGCAGCTCCGGGACTTTTACGAACACCGGGGAGCTGTTTTTT. It translates to CASSSGTFTNTGELFF.

This clonotype was observed once. V and J are TRBV5-1 and TRBJ2-1; D is undetermined. The germline V and J ends were trimmed by 0 bases and 5 bases, with 9 bases remaining between them. CDR3 size: 14 residues. Per the germline V gene, CDR1 is SGHRS and CDR2 is YFSETQ. This chain's CDR3 is CASSLGLTNNEQFF. The CDR3 nucleotides read TGCGCCAGCAGCTTGGGGCTGACGAACAATGAGCAGTTCTTC.

This clonotype has just a few counts. V usage is TRBV7-2 and J usage is TRBJ2-4; D perhaps matches TRBD1 (6 bases). Trimming removed 5 bases from V and 5 bases from J, with 13 bases in between. This CDR3 has 14 residues. CDR1 is SGHTA, CDR2 FQGNSA, per germline. The CDR3 is CASSQGWGQNIQYF. Written as DNA, the CDR3 is TGTGCCAGCAGCCAGGGGTGGGGGCAAAACATTCAGTACTTC.

The genes are TRBV5-1 and TRBJ1-2; D gene unclear. The ends were cut back, 6 bases at V and 2 bases at J, with 14 bases in the middle. CDR3 length: 14 residues. Germline V gives CDR1 SGHRS, CDR2 YFSETQ. The CDR3 coding sequence is TGCGCCAGCACCCGGTCGGACGGGAACTATGGCTACACCTTC. It yields the protein CASTRSDGNYGYTF.

This clonotype occurred many times. V gene TRBV6-5 combines with J gene TRBJ1-6; D might be TRBD1 (5 bases). The V and J ends lost 10 bases and 7 bases respectively, with 17 bases between them. There are 14 residues in the CDR3. Looked up from germline, CDR1 is MNHEY and CDR2 is SVGAGI. CDR3 DNA: TGTGCCAATCTCACAGCGGGGCTCAATTCACCCCTCCACTTT. This sequence encodes CANLTAGLNSPLHF.

This rearrangement joins TRBV11-2 to TRBJ1-1; tentative D call: TRBD1 (6 bases). Germline V CDR1 and CDR2: SGHAT, FQNNGV. The CDR3 runs 15 residues. Trimming stripped 3 bases from V and 3 bases from J, with 14 bases between. CDR3 in amino acids: CASSLDGRGYTEAFF. CDR3 sequence (DNA): TGTGCCAGCAGCTTGGATGGCAGGGGATACACTGAAGCTTTCTTT.

This clonotype showed up many times. The V and J genes are TRBV6-5 and TRBJ2-2; TRBD1 matches 7 bases. Germline-derived CDR1 and CDR2 are MNHEY and SVGAGI. J gave up 3 bases and V 1 base, and 8 bases lay outside the gene matches. This CDR3 is 17 amino acids long. The CDR3 DNA reads TGTGCCAGCAGTTACTACCCCCAGGGGGTCGACACCGGGGAGCTGTTTTTT. Translating it yields CASSYYPQGVDTGELFF.